Each of the 26 T cell receptor beta chains below was sequenced from the same sample in a study of technical replicates of blood from four donors. Generated by immunoSEQ multiplex PCR, the TCRdb table keeps only in-frame clones and is missing some. The sample consists of approximately 99,000 clones, approximately 96% of them appearing once. Specimen: T cells isolated from PBMCs. These receptors were taken from a human donor in good health.

In this sample, this clone turned up once. This rearrangement joins TRBV14 to TRBJ2-1; TRBD2 matches 9 bases. The CDR3 is 15 residues long. Looked up from germline, CDR1 is SGHDN and CDR2 is FVKESK. Germline trimming cut 1 base from V and 7 bases from J; bases unmatched to any gene: 5. The CDR3 DNA sequence: TGTGCCAGCAGCCAAGCTCTAGCGGGAATTAATGAGCAGTTCTTC. This codes for CASSQALAGINEQFF.

The J gene is TRBJ1-1, the V gene TRBV29-1, with D possibly being TRBD1 (5 bases). V lost 4 bases, J lost 0 bases, and 12 bases lay in between. CDR3 length: 14 residues. The germline V gene has CDR1 SQVTM and CDR2 ANQGSEA. The CDR3 coding sequence is TGCAGCGTTGCCCGGGGGTCCATGAACACTGAAGCTTTCTTT. Amino acids: CSVARGSMNTEAFF.

The V and J genes are TRBV9 and TRBJ2-1; TRBD2 matches 7 bases. V trimming: 4 bases; J trimming: 10 bases; junction bases outside the gene matches: 5. Germline lookup yields CDR1 SGDLS and CDR2 YYNGEE. There are 12 residues in the CDR3. The CDR3 loop reads CASSLRAGEQFF. The CDR3 DNA reads as TGTGCCAGCAGCCTAAGAGCGGGAGAGCAGTTCTTC.

This chain links TRBV4-2 with TRBJ2-5; 12 bases fit TRBD2. The J call is in doubt because the DNA end fits TRBJ2-7 better. Germline V lookup: CDR1 LGHNA, CDR2 YNFKEQ. The CDR3 has 17 residues. CDR3 sequence reads: CASSQIVQLAGGHEQYF. In DNA form, the CDR3 reads TGTGCCAGCAGCCAGATTGTGCAACTAGCGGGAGGTCACGAGCAGTACTTC.

This chain connects TRBV19 to TRBJ1-1; 9 positions agree with TRBD1. This CDR3 is 14 amino acids long. Trimming removed 6 bases from V and 2 bases from J; junction bases left unmatched: 4. Germline CDR1 LNHDA, CDR2 SQIVND (reference sequence). The CDR3 DNA reads TGTGCCAGTAGGGGACAGGGCGGAAACACTGAAGCTTTCTTT. Its translation is CASRGQGGNTEAFF.

This chain connects TRBV6-5 to TRBJ2-1; the D gene is possibly TRBD1 (6 bases). This CDR3 is 14 amino acids long. Germline values: CDR1 MNHEY, CDR2 SVGAGI. Trimming left V 5 bases short and J 7 bases short, with 15 bases between. CDR3 region: CASSRGNSYNEQFF. As DNA, the CDR3 is TGTGCCAGCAGTAGGGGGAATAGCTATAATGAGCAGTTCTTC.

The rearrangement joins TRBV21-1 to TRBJ2-7; TRBD2, the table's D call, was not compared with the DNA. TRBV21-1 is reported as a pseudogene. The CDR3 contains 15 residues. This chain's CDR3 is CASSKRTGSTYEQYF. Written as DNA, the CDR3 is TGTGCCAGCAGCAAAAGGACCGGGAGCACCTACGAGCAGTACTTC.

The chain carries TRBV11-2 and TRBJ1-3; 7 bases agree with TRBD1. The J segment lost 0 bases and the V segment lost 5 bases, leaving 4 bases of the junction unmatched. The CDR3 totals 15 residues. Germline CDR1 and CDR2: SGHAT and FQNNGV. Here the CDR3 DNA reads TGTGCCAGCAGCCCATCAGGGGGCTCTGGAAACACCATATATTTT. Translating gives CASSPSGGSGNTIYF.

A remark on this clone: This specimen includes other DNA sequences encoding the same CDR3. The chain couples TRBV9 to TRBJ2-7; tentative D call: TRBD1 (6 bases). V was pared by 2 bases and J by 5 bases, with 11 bases between. Germline CDR1 and CDR2: SGDLS and YYNGEE. CDR3 length equals 13 residues. CDR3 sequence: CASSVGHRDEQYF. DNA for the CDR3: TGTGCCAGCAGCGTGGGACACAGAGACGAGCAGTACTTC.

The chain combines TRBV29-1 with TRBJ1-1; D not certain. The V gene lost 3 bases and the J gene lost 0 bases, with 5 bases spanning the gap. CDR1 is SQVTM, CDR2 ANQGSEA, per germline. The CDR3 spans 12 residues. The CDR3 DNA sequence: TGCAGCGTTGAGTTAATGAACACTGAAGCTTTCTTT. Protein product: CSVELMNTEAFF.

The rearrangement uses TRBV9 and TRBJ2-1; 8 bases line up with TRBD2. Germline CDR1 SGDLS, CDR2 YYNGEE. Unmatched junction bases numbered 4, after V lost 4 bases and J lost 1 base. This CDR3 is built from 15 residues. CDR3 in DNA: TGTGCCAGCAGCCTTAGCGGGGCTTCCTACAATGAGCAGTTCTTC. Amino acids: CASSLSGASYNEQFF.

The chain has TRBV11-3 and TRBJ2-1; D possibly corresponds to TRBD1 (6 bases). V lost 5 bases, J lost 7 bases, and 18 bases lay in between. The CDR3 spans 15 residues. Germline CDR1 SGHNT, CDR2 YENEEA. The CDR3 here is CASSLQQGALNEQFF. Written as DNA, the CDR3 is TGTGCCAGCAGCCTTCAACAGGGAGCCCTTAATGAGCAGTTCTTC.

V and J are TRBV29-1 and TRBJ2-1; perhaps TRBD1 as D (6 bases). V shed 6 bases and J shed 5 bases, with 11 bases lying between them. This CDR3 has 12 amino acids. Germline V gene lookup returns CDR1 SQVTM and CDR2 ANQGSEA. The chain's CDR3 is CSVPGTHNEQFF. In DNA, the CDR3 is TGCAGCGTCCCCGGGACACACAATGAGCAGTTCTTC.

The gene calls are TRBV28 and TRBJ2-5; TRBD2 aligns across 9 bases. The length of the CDR3 is 14 residues. V lost 6 bases to trimming and J lost 3 bases; unmatched junction nucleotides: 5. Germline CDR1 MDHEN, CDR2 SYDVKM. Here the CDR3 DNA reads TGTGCCAGCAGGCTAGCGGGATATGAAGAGACCCAGTACTTC. This encodes CASRLAGYEETQYF.

The genes are TRBV23-1 and TRBJ2-5; the D gene is possibly TRBD1 (6 bases). TRBV23-1 is designated an ORF whose function remains uncertain. The CDR3 sequence is 16 residues long. Trimming cost V 8 bases and J 5 bases, with 24 bases left between them. In DNA form, the CDR3 reads TGCGCCAGCCCTTTCTTCTTTGGCTCCCAGGGGGAGACCCAGTACTTC. Amino acid sequence: CASPFFFGSQGETQYF.

The V call is TRBV9, the J call TRBJ1-3; TRBD1 might be the D (5 bases). The CDR3 loop spans 15 amino acids. Trimming left V 3 bases short and J 4 bases short, with 14 bases between. Germline V gives CDR1 SGDLS, CDR2 YYNGEE. CDR3 loop: CASSAPTVTGNTIYF. The DNA for the CDR3 is TGTGCCAGCAGCGCCCCGACAGTCACCGGAAACACCATATATTTT.

The chain is built from TRBV29-1 and TRBJ2-1; TRBD2 agrees at 10 bases. With 6 bases clipped from V and 7 bases from J, the junction kept 9 bases outside the gene matches. The CDR3 loop spans 14 amino acids. Germline V lookup: CDR1 SQVTM, CDR2 ANQGSEA. Written as DNA, the CDR3 is TGCAGCGTCGACACTAGCGGGATTGGGAATGAGCAGTTCTTC. This encodes CSVDTSGIGNEQFF.

The chain carries TRBV29-1 and TRBJ2-7, with 9 bases matching TRBD1. J was trimmed by 3 bases and V by 6 bases; bases with no gene match: 6. Germline loops: CDR1 SQVTM, CDR2 ANQGSEA. This CDR3 region has 13 residues. This CDR3 reads CSVGGQGHYEQYF. CDR3 DNA: TGCAGCGTAGGAGGACAGGGGCACTACGAGCAGTACTTC.

This chain links TRBV9 with TRBJ1-2; D remains ambiguous. The CDR3 consists of 16 residues. CDR1 is SGDLS and CDR2 is YYNGEE in the germline V gene. V shed 0 bases and J shed 5 bases, with 17 bases lying between them. CDR3 bases: TGTGCCAGCAGCGTAGAGACTAGGGCAGGCGGATATGGCTACACCTTC. Amino acids: CASSVETRAGGYGYTF.

V usage is TRBV6-6 and J usage is TRBJ1-1; 7 bases agree with TRBD1. The CDR3 is 16 amino acids. Germline lookup yields CDR1 MNHNY and CDR2 SVGAGI (reference sequence). J was trimmed by 3 bases and V by 4 bases; bases with no gene match: 11. Here the CDR3 DNA reads TGTGCCAGCAGTTCCATGGAGACAGGGACCCACACTGAAGCTTTCTTT. It yields the protein CASSSMETGTHTEAFF.

The V call is TRBV7-2, the J call TRBJ2-7; TRBD1 is a possible D gene (5 bases). Germline CDR1 reads SGHTA; CDR2 reads FQGNSA. Trimming took off 2 bases at V and 3 bases at J, with 11 bases between the two ends. The CDR3 extends over 14 amino acids. CDR3 sequence reads: CASSLQGIGYEQYF. The CDR3 region has the DNA TGTGCCAGCAGCTTACAGGGTATTGGCTACGAGCAGTACTTC. Using reference TRBV7-2 and TRBJ2-7 for the parts outside the CDR3, the full variable domain is GAGVSQSPSNKVTEKGKDVELRCDPISGHTALYWYRQSLGQGLEFLIYFQGNSAPDKSGLPSDRFSAERTGGSVSTLTIQRTQQEDSAVYLCASSLQGIGYEQYFGPGTRLTVT.

V and J are TRBV15 and TRBJ2-7; TRBD2 aligns across 7 bases. V gave up 1 base and J gave up 3 bases; unmatched junction bases: 9. Germline lookup yields CDR1 LNHNV and CDR2 YYDKDF (reference sequence). The CDR3 runs to 16 residues. CDR3 DNA: TGTGCCACCAGCAGAGGGGAGGAGATAGCGGGCTACGAGCAGTACTTC. Residues: CATSRGEEIAGYEQYF.

The chain joins TRBV6-6 to TRBJ2-1; D is possibly TRBD2 (5 bases). The germline gives CDR1 MNHNY, CDR2 SVGAGI (reference sequence). Trimming shortened V by 4 bases and J by 10 bases, and 14 bases separated the two germline ends. This CDR3 has 13 residues. The CDR3 DNA reads as TGTGCCAGCAGTTCCCAGAGCCCGGGGGAGCAGTTCTTC. Amino acids: CASSSQSPGEQFF.

The chain joins TRBV7-3 to TRBJ2-7; no firm D call. Per germline, CDR1 SGHTA and CDR2 FQGTGA. The ends were cut back, 1 base at V and 4 bases at J, with 8 bases in the middle. The CDR3 spans 13 residues. CDR3 protein: CASSLSRSYEQYF. CDR3 in DNA: TGTGCCAGCAGCTTAAGCCGGTCATACGAGCAGTACTTC.

The J gene is TRBJ2-5, the V gene TRBV6-1; TRBD2 is a possible D gene (5 bases). The V and J ends lost 5 bases and 0 bases respectively, with 10 bases between them. The CDR3 has 14 amino acids. CDR1 MNHNS and CDR2 SASEGT come from the germline V gene. The CDR3 sequence: CASSMSGYQETQYF. The CDR3 coding sequence is TGTGCCAGCAGTATGTCGGGGTACCAAGAGACCCAGTACTTC.

This clone was picked up one time. This chain connects TRBV28 to TRBJ2-7; possibly TRBD2 for D (7 bases). This CDR3 has 14 residues. Germline assignment: CDR1 MDHEN and CDR2 SYDVKM. The CDR3 protein is CVIKQGREKGEQYF. The CDR3 DNA follows: TGTGTCATCAAGCAGGGGCGGGAGAAGGGCGAGCAGTACTTC.